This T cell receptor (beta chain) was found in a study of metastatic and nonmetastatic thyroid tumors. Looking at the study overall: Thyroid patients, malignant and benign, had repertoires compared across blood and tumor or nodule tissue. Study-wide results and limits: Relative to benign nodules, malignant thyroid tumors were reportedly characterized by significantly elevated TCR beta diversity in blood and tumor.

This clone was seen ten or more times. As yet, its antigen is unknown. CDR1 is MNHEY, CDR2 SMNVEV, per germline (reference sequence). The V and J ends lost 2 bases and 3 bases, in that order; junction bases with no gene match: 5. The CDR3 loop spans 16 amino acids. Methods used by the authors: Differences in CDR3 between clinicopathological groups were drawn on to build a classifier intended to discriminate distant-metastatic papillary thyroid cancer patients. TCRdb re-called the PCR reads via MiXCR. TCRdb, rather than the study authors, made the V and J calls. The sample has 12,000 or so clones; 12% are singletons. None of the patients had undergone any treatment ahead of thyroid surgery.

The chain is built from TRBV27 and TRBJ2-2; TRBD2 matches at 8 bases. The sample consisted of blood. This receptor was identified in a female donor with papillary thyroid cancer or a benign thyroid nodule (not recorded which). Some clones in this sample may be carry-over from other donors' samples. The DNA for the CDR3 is TGTGCCAGCAGTTTAAACGGGCGGGGGGACACCGGGGAGCTGTTTTTT. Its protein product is CASSLNGRGDTGELFF.